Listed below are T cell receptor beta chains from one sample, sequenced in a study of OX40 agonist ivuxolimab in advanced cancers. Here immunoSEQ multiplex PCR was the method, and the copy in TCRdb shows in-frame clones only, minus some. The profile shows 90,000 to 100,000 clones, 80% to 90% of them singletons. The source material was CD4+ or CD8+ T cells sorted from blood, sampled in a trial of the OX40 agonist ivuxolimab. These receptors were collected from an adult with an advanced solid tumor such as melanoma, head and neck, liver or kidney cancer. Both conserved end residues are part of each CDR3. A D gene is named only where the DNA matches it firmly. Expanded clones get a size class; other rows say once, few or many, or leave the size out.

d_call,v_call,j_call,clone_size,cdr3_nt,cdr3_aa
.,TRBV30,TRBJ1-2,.,TGTGCCTGGAGTACCTTAAGAGGTTCCGGCTACACCTTC,CAWSTLRGSGYTF
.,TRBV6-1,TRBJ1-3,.,TGTGCCAGCAGTGGACAGTTCCAGAACACCATATATTTT,CASSGQFQNTIYF
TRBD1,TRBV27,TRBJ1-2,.,TGTGCCAGCAGTTTATTCGGCAGGGGGATTAACTATGGCTACACCTTC,CASSLFGRGINYGYTF
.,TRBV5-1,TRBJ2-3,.,TGCGCCAGCAGCCGGGGGCCAGATACGCAGTATTTT,CASSRGPDTQYF
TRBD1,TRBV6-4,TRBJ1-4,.,TGTGCCAGCAATCGGGACAGGGGGGATGAAAAACTGTTTTTT,CASNRDRGDEKLFF
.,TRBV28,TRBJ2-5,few,TGTGCCAGCAGTGCCCGAGAGACCCAGTACTTC,CASSARETQYF
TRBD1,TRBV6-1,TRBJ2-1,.,TGTGCCAGCCGGGACAGGGGAACTAATGAGCAGTTCTTC,CASRDRGTNEQFF
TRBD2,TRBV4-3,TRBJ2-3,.,TGCGCCAGCAGATACCGATTCGGGGCTAGCGGGGTGACAGATACGCAGTATTTT,CASRYRFGASGVTDTQYF
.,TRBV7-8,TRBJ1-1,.,TGTGCCAGCAGCTTAAGCACCTTGAACACTGAAGCTTTCTTT,CASSLSTLNTEAFF
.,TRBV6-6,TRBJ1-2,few,TGTGCCAGCAGCCAGCCCGGGGACCACTATGGCTACACCTTC,CASSQPGDHYGYTF
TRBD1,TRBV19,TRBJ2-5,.,TGTGCCAGTAGTTTGGGGACAGGGGGATTACAAGAGACCCAGTACTTC,CASSLGTGGLQETQYF
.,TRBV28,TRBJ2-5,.,TGTGCCAGCAGTTTGCCCCAAGAGACCCAGTACTTC,CASSLPQETQYF
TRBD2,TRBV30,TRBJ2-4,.,TGTGCCTGGAGTAGCGGGGAACTAGCCAAAAACATTCAGTACTTC,CAWSSGELAKNIQYF
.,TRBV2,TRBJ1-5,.,TGTGCCAGCAGCCCCGAAGGGGGGAATCAGCCCCAGCATTTT,CASSPEGGNQPQHF
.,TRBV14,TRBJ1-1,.,TGTGCCAGCAGCCAAGGTCTGCAGAACACGGCGGCTTTCTTT,CASSQGLQNTAAFF
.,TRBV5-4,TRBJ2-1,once,TGTGCCAGCAGCTTAACGGGTAGCTCCTACAATGAGCAGTTCTTC,CASSLTGSSYNEQFF
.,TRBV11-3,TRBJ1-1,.,TGTGCCAGCAGCTTGGGAGAGGGGGCTGAAGCTTTCTTT,CASSLGEGAEAFF
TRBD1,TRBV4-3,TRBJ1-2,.,TGCGCCAGCAGCCACCGGGGGACAGGGACGAGCTATGGCTACACCTTC,CASSHRGTGTSYGYTF
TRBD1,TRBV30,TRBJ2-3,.,TGTGCCTGCCGGACAGGGCTGAGCACAGATACGCAGTATTTT,CACRTGLSTDTQYF
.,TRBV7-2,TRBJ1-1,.,TGTGCCAGCAGCTTGGTTGGAGGGGGTGCAAACACTGAAGCTTTCTTT,CASSLVGGGANTEAFF
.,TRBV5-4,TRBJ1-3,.,TGTGCCAGCAGCTTGGGCTCTGGAAACACCATATATTTT,CASSLGSGNTIYF
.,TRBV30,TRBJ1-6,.,TGTGCCTGGAGTACAGCGAATTCACCCCTCCACTTT,CAWSTANSPLHF
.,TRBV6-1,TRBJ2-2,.,TGTGCCGCGCTACAGGCGAACACCGGGGAGCTGTTTTTT,CAALQANTGELFF
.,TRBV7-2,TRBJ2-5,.,TGTGCCAGCAGCACGCGGGAGACCCAGTACTTC,CASSTRETQYF
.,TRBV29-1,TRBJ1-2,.,TGCAGCGTTGAAGAATACACCTTC,CSVEEYTF
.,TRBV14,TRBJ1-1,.,TGTGCCAGCAGCCAAGGAGAGAGAGGAGCTTTCTTT,CASSQGERGAFF
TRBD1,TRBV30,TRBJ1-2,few,TGTGCCTGGAGGGTTCGGGGACAGGGGGCGCAGGGCTACACCTTC,CAWRVRGQGAQGYTF